The sequence of this T cell receptor beta chain was determined in a study of vaccination effects on CD4 cells after COVID-19. Study-wide background: Participants were vaccinated with two doses of either the BNT162b2 or mRNA-1273 vaccine.

Antigen-specific CD4+ T cells were first expanded with viral peptide pools by the ViraFEST assay and only then sequenced. Researchers isolated CD4+ T cells once approximately eleven days of culture had elapsed. Negative nucleocapsid antibody tests before and after vaccination confirmed no previous SARS-CoV-2 infection. Wells containing approximately 2 million PBMC each were cultured with 9 to 10 IU/ml IL-2 and approximately 10 ug/ml peptides. Half the medium was swapped for IL-2 medium on days 3 and 7. This CDR3 is built from 16 residues. V gave up 1 base and J gave up 11 bases, with 23 bases separating them. Germline V lookup: CDR1 SNHLY, CDR2 FYNNEI. Assay: immunoSEQ multiplex PCR; the TCRdb copy retains only in-frame clones and omits some. The top ten clones hold 4% of a sample with roughly 75,000 clones, about 65% of them seen once. Note on this clone: Its antigen is still unknown.

The chain recombines TRBV2 with TRBJ2-5, with a possible D match to TRBD1 (7 bases). This sequence was found in a human donor who received a COVID-19 vaccine. This sample comprised CD4+ T cells from PBMCs cultured with HCoV-OC43 spike peptides, obtained before COVID-19 vaccination. Subset reported: HCoV-OC43 spike overlapping peptide pool stimulation. Here the CDR3 reads CASSEGGGGLARKQYF. CDR3 nucleotide sequence: TGTGCCAGCAGTGAAGGAGGAGGGGGCCTGGCGAGAAAGCAGTACTTC.